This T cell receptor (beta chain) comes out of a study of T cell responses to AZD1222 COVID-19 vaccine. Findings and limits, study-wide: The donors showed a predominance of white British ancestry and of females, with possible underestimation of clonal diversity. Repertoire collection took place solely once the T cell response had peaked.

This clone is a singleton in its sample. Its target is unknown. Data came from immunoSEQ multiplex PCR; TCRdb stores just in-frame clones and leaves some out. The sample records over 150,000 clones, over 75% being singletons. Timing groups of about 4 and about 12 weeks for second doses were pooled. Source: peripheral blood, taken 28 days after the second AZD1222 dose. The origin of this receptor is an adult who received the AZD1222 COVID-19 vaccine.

The CDR3 nucleotides read TGTGCCAGCAGCTTAACTAGCGGGGGCCAAGAGACCCAGTACTTC. This gives the protein CASSLTSGGQETQYF. This chain joins TRBV7-9 and TRBJ2-5, with 11 bases matching TRBD2. Trimming removed 2 bases from V and 1 base from J; junction bases left unmatched: 0. Germline CDR1 is SEHNR and CDR2 is FQNEAQ (reference sequence). This CDR3 is built from 15 residues.